This TCR beta chain is from a study of T cell repertoires in cytomegalovirus infection. V shed 2 bases, J shed 5 bases, and the junction held 6 bases outside the gene matches. Germline CDR1 MNHEY, CDR2 SVGAGI. CDR3 length: 15 amino acids. This clonotype was recorded a few times. As yet, its antigen is unknown. TCRdb fed the reads into MiXCR, producing one record per CDR3 protein. The table records some 940,000 distinct CDR3 sequences, approximately 30% of them present only once. The sequenced sample was cultured CD8+ T cells from PBMCs, obtained from culture after CMV antigen stimulation. The gene calls are TRBV6-5 and TRBJ2-5, with 9 bases matching TRBD2. The TCR sequence derives from a human donor in good health (CMV status not recorded). Some clones in this sample may be carry-over from other donors' samples. In DNA, the CDR3 is TGTGCCAGCAGTTACCCGGCGGGGGGGCCCGAGACCCAGTACTTC. It yields the protein CASSYPAGGPETQYF.